The clone carrying this T cell receptor (beta chain) was seen at least ten times. The data are from a study of T-cell reconstitution after alpha-beta-depleted transplantation in children. CDR3 length: 15 residues. V was pared by 6 bases and J by 2 bases, with 6 bases of the junction left unmatched. Unique molecular identifiers were incorporated during preparation of the TCRbeta library. MiXCR, applied by TCRdb to the PCR reads, yields one record per CDR3 protein. This sample has roughly 170,000 distinct CDR3 sequences, with around 7% found just once. The sequence came from a human donor who donated a stem cell graft to a child with Wiskott-Aldrich syndrome. This sample comprised PBMCs from the stem cell graft donor, obtained from the stem cell graft. The rearrangement uses TRBV12-3 or TRBV12-4 and TRBJ1-1; TRBD1 agrees at 10 bases. CDR3 coding DNA: TGTGCCAGCAGACTCGACAGGGGGCGTAACACTGAAGCTTTCTTT. This translates into CASRLDRGRNTEAFF.